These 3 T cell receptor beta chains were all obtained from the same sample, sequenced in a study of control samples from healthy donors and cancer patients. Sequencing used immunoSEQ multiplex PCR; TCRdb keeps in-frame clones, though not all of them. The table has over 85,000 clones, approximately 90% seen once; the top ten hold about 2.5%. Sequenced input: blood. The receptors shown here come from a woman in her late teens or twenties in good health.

CDR3 amino acids: CARRTHGLAGAYEQFF. The CDR3 DNA follows: TGTGCCAGAAGAACACATGGACTAGCGGGAGCCTATGAGCAGTTCTTC. This chain uses TRBV5-3 with TRBJ2-1; 13 bases align to TRBD2. TRBV5-3 is an open reading frame whose function is uncertain. The CDR3 is made up of 16 amino acids. Losses at the gene ends were 5 bases for V and 8 bases for J; bases not matched to a gene: 10.

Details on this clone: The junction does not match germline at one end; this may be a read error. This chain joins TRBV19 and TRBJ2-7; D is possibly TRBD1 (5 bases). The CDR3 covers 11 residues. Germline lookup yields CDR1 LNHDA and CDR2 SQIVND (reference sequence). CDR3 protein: CASSTGYGQYF. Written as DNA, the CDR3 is TGTGCCAGTAGTACAGGGTACGGGCAGTACTTC.

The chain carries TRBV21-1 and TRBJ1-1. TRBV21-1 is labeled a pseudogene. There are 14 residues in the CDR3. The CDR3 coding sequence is TGTGCCAGCAGCCCTCGACCGGGGGGCACTGAAGCTTTCTTT. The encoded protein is CASSPRPGGTEAFF.